This record covers a single T cell receptor (beta chain). This entry comes from a study of shared clonotypes between healthy human individuals. The assay was immunoSEQ multiplex PCR, and TCRdb's table has in-frame clones only and misses some. The sample has 2 million to 3 million clones, approximately 94% seen once. This sequence was found in a man in his late teens or twenties in good health. Some clones in this sample may be carry-over from other donors' samples. Sequenced material: naive CD4+ T cells from PBMCs. The subset here: CD45RA+ positively selected.

The CDR3 DNA sequence: TGTGCCAGCAGTCCAAACAGAGAGTCCTACAATGAGCAGTTCTTC. This translates into CASSPNRESYNEQFF. The rearrangement uses TRBV2 and TRBJ2-1; D not certain. V lost 5 bases and J lost 1, with 12 bases in between. Germline V CDR1 and CDR2: SNHLY, FYNNEI. The CDR3 loop spans 15 amino acids.